The source of this T cell receptor (beta chain) is a study of blood T cell repertoires in COVID-19. Across the study: Researchers got acute and convalescent COVID-19 samples from the United States, Italy and Spain.

This clone was seen a handful of times. Sequenced by immunoSEQ multiplex PCR; TCRdb stores in-frame clones only, minus some. There are about 320,000 clones in the sample; about nine tenths occur only once, and approximately 10% lies in the top ten. Trimming removed 5 bases from V and 5 bases from J, with 31 bases in between. The CDR3 extends over 19 amino acids. Germline CDR1 MDHEN, CDR2 SYDVKM. The gene calls are TRBV28 and TRBJ2-7; TRBD1 might be the D (6 bases). The clonotype comes from a woman aged 30 to 39 with COVID-19, enrolled during active disease. The sequencing sample was made of peripheral blood. In DNA form, the CDR3 reads TGTGCCAGCAGTCGACCCTCTAGGTCGGTCGGGCAGGGGTCCGACGAGCAGTACTTC. Residues: CASSRPSRSVGQGSDEQYF.